Reported below is one TCR beta chain. Its antigen is unknown. The junction and the germline gene differ at one end; a read error may be behind it. The sample originates from a study of breast tumors, draining lymph nodes, adjacent tissues. Study findings and constraints: Compared with lymph nodes, tumors were less diverse; compared with nontumor tissue, more. The data were judged consistent with most tumor T cells coming from lymph node and expanding in tumor. Luminal-like breast cancer showed significantly greater tumor-nontumor repertoire similarity than basal-like breast cancer did.

One entry per CDR3 protein, called by TCRdb with MiXCR from the multiplex PCR reads. The sample shows approximately 170,000 distinct CDR3 sequences, about 30% of them seen only once. This CDR3 is built from 14 residues. Breast cancer patients provided tissue from their axillary draining lymph nodes. This clonotype originated in a female donor with breast cancer. Some clones in this sample may be carry-over from other donors' samples. The chain carries TRBV12-3 or TRBV12-4 and TRBJ2-3, with 10 nucleotides matching TRBD2. The specimen sequenced was axillary lymph node tissue. The CDR3 sequence is CTSRPSGGTDAQYF. The CDR3, as DNA: TGTACCAGCAGACCTAGCGGGGGCACGGATGCGCAGTATTTT.